This T cell receptor beta chain was captured in a study of T cells in Graves' hyperthyroidism and ophthalmopathy (dated by TCRdb to about 2019). About the full investigation: Peripheral blood samples were taken at the time of initial diagnosis, prior to any treatment. TCR V-J signatures able to tell the groups apart were searched for in a discovery cohort of about a hundred patients, of whom more than 40 had Graves' ophthalmopathy and roughly 57 had stable Graves' hyperthyroidism. Prospective prediction of ophthalmopathy was tested in an independent validation cohort of 18 to 20 hyperthyroidism patients and around 16 patients who later progressed to ophthalmopathy. For training and testing, the roughly 97 patients in the discovery cohort were randomly divided in a 7:3 ratio. Thyroid tissue and blood T-cell repertoires from six Graves' hyperthyroidism patients were also compared in the study. Following sampling, methimazole starting at 30 mg daily was given to hyperthyroidism patients, and high-dose intravenous methylprednisolone was given to ophthalmopathy patients. The paper reports TCR Vbeta CDR3 sequencing of some 140 peripheral blood samples: around 45 ophthalmopathy, roughly 74 hyperthyroidism and around 17 progressor patients. Paper-wide results and their limitations: Most expanded thyroid clonotypes (frequency above 0.001) were also detected in blood, suggesting blood repertoires may reflect thyroid immune responses. Sample size was not statistically predetermined, and investigators were not blinded to group allocation. Ophthalmopathy was separated from stable hyperthyroidism by a 13 V-J signature model, with approximately 86% sensitivity and about 84% specificity obtained in cross-validation and 80%/75% obtained in testing. In validation, the model predicted progression to ophthalmopathy with about 71% sensitivity and less than 80% specificity, a median of about 6 months before onset.

The CDR3 runs 18 residues from the cysteine to the phenylalanine. The sequence is cut down to CDR3 DNA, 54 bases in frame from base 1. V is shortened by 7 bases, J by 7 bases, and the region joining them spans 33 bases. Via the germline V gene, CDR1 is SQVTM and CDR2 ANQGSEA. A patient counted as having stable Graves' hyperthyroidism if no progression to ophthalmopathy occurred over 18 months of follow-up. Hyperthyroidism patients were aged 18 to 65 years and newly diagnosed, with disease duration of less than 2 months. Patients with uncontrolled infections, other autoimmune diseases, pregnancy or lactation were excluded. Clinical symptoms, serum thyroxine and TRAb, thyroid ultrasound, and orbital computed tomography formed the basis for the diagnoses. Ficoll-Paque density gradient centrifugation was used to isolate PBMCs from about 10 ml of fresh peripheral blood. Total RNA was extracted with Trizol reagent, and quality was checked on an Agilent 2100 Bioanalyzer.

Remarks on this clonotype: Its antigen is still unknown. Base qualities are not recorded, but no much larger clone differs from it by a single base.

The TCR beta CDR3 regions were amplified from RNA transcripts. The TCR CDR3 was subjected to a first round of RT-PCR using the HTBI primer set and the Qiagen OneStep RT-PCR kit. The libraries were constructed in a second round of multiplex PCR and then size-selected and purified. Libraries were sequenced paired-end with 100 bp reads on an Illumina HiSeq2000. In the paper's pipeline: SOAPnuke was used to process the raw data, with reads discarded if the reads contained adapters or uncalled bases, had a mean Phred below 15, or lacked an exact constant-primer or identifier match. High-quality paired reads were merged with COPE v1.2.5, and unique nucleotide sequences were defined as clonotypes. MiTCR v1.1 was used to align the clonotypes against IMGT TRBV, TRBD and TRBJ reference segments. Analysis was restricted to V-J combinations with a frequency above 0.0001, which covered about 99% of repertoires. The TCS score was defined as the ratio of F50 (clonal expansion) to E x V (chaos), calculated using BLOSUM62-based TCRdist between CDR3 peptides within each V-J. Welch's t-statistics and random forest reduced several hundred V-J features to around 14, which were used in a naive Bayes classifier (R e1071). The public sequencing data were trimmed at Q25 with fastp and processed into clonotypes with MiXCR by TCRdb, which kept only in-frame beta chains. Duplicate CDR3 protein sequences are folded into a single record with the most common DNA and genes. Here the V and J calls rest on TCRdb's processing, not on the authors' analysis. This sample holds over 550,000 distinct CDR3 sequences; over 15% were observed only once. The top ten hold approximately 18% of the sample.

Here the chain combines TRBV29-1 and TRBJ2-3; 7 matching bases give a weak D call of TRBD2. Material: blood. This TCR was sampled from a woman under 30 with Graves' hyperthyroidism. The CDR3 here reads CSASPVGARMRELYTQYF. The sequenced DNA is TGCAGCGCGTCCCCGGTGGGGGCCAGGATGCGGGAGTTGTATACGCAGTATTTT.